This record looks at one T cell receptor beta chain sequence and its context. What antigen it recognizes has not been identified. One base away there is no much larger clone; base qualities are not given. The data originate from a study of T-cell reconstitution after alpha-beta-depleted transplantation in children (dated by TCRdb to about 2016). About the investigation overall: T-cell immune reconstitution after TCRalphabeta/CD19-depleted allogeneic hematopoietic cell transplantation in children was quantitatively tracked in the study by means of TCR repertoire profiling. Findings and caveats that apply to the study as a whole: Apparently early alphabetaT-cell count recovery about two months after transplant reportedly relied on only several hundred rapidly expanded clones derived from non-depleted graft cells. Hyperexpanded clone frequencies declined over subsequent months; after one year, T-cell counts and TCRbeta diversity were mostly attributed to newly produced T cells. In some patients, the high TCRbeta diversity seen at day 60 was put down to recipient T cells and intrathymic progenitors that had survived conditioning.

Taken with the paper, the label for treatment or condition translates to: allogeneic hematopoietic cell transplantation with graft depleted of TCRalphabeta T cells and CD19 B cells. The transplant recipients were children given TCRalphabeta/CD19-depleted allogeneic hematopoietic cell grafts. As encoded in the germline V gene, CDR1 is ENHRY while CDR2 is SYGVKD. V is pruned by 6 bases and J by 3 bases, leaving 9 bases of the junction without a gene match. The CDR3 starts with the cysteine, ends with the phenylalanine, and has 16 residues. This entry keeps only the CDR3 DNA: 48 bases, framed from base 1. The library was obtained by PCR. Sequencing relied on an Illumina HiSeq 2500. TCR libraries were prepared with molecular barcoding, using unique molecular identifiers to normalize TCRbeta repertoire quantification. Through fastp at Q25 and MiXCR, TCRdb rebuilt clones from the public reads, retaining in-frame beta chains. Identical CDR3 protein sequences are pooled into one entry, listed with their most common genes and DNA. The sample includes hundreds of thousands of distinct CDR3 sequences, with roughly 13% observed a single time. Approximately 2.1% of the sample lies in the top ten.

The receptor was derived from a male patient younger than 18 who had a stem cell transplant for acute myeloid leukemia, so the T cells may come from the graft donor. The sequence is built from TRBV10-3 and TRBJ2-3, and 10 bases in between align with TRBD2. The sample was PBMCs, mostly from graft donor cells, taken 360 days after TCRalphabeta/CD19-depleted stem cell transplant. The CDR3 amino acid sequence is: CAISWGPSGRTDTQYF. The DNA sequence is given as TGTGCCATCAGCTGGGGACCTAGCGGGAGAACAGATACGCAGTATTTT.